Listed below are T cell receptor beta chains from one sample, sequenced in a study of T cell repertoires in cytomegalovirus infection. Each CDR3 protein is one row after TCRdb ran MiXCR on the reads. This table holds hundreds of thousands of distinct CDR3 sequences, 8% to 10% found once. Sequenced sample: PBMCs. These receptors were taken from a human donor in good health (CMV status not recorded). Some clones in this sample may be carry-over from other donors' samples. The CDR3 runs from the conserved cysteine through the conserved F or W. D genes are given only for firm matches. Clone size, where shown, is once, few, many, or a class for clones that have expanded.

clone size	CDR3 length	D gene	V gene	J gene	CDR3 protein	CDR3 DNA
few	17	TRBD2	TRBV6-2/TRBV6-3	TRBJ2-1	CASSPRLAGVSYNEQFF	TGTGCCAGCAGCCCGAGACTAGCGGGAGTTTCGTACAATGAGCAGTTCTTC
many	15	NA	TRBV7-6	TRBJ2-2	CASSPRHSPGGELFF	TGTGCCAGCAGCCCCCGTCATTCCCCGGGCGGGGAGCTGTTTTTT
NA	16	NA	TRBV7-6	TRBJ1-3	CASSLEPGISGNTIYF	TGTGCCAGCAGCTTAGAACCAGGCATCTCTGGAAACACCATATATTTT
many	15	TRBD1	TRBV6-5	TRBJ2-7	CASSSAGTGFNEQYF	TGTGCCAGCAGTTCCGCCGGGACAGGGTTCAACGAGCAGTACTTC
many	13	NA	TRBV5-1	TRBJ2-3	CASSVLSTDTQYF	TGCGCCAGCAGCGTGCTCAGCACAGATACGCAGTATTTT
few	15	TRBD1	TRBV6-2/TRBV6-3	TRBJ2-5	CASSYKDRVIETQYF	TGTGCCAGCAGTTACAAGGACAGGGTAATAGAGACCCAGTACTTC
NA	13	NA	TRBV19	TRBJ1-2	CASNLLGDYGYTF	TGTGCCAGTAACCTCTTGGGGGACTATGGCTACACCTTC
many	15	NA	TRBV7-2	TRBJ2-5	CASSLVGGSQETQYF	TGTGCCAGCAGCTTAGTTGGGGGGTCCCAAGAGACCCAGTACTTC
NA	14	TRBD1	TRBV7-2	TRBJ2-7	CASSQAVTGGVQYF	TGTGCCAGCAGCCAAGCCGTCACAGGGGGCGTGCAGTACTTC
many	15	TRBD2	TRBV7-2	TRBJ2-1	CASSLSSGWTGEQFF	TGTGCCAGCAGCTTAAGTAGCGGGTGGACCGGGGAGCAGTTCTTC
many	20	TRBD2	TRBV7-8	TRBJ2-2	CASSLRSTSGSYANTGELFF	TGTGCCAGCAGCTTGAGGAGTACCAGCGGGAGCTATGCGAACACCGGGGAGCTGTTTTTT
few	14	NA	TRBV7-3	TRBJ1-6	CASSLTGYPTPLHF	TGTGCCAGCAGCTTAACGGGGTATCCCACACCCCTCCACTTT
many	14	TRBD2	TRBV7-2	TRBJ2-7	CASSSGLAGGEQYF	TGTGCCAGCAGCTCAGGACTAGCGGGAGGCGAGCAGTACTTC
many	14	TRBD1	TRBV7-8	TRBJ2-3	CASSLGQGLDTQYF	TGTGCCAGCAGCTTAGGACAGGGGTTAGATACGCAGTATTTT
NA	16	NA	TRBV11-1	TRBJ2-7	CASSRSAGTPVYEQYF	TGTGCCAGCAGCCGAAGCGCCGGGACACCGGTTTACGAGCAGTACTTC
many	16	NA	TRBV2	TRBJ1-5	CASSATALYSNQPQHF	TGTGCCAGCAGTGCGACAGCCCTTTATAGCAATCAGCCCCAGCATTTT
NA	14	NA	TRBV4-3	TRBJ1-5	CASSQDSLGQPQHF	TGCGCCAGCAGCCAAGATAGCCTGGGCCAGCCCCAGCATTTT
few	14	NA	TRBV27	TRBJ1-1	CASKRRPPNTEAFF	TGTGCCAGCAAAAGAAGACCGCCGAACACTGAAGCTTTCTTT
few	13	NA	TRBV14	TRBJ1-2	CASSHARNYGYTF	TGTGCCAGCAGCCACGCACGGAACTATGGCTACACCTTC
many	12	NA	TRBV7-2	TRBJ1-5	CASAQGLGPQHF	TGTGCCAGCGCCCAGGGTCTTGGGCCCCAGCATTTT
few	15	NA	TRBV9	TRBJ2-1	CASSAWASSYNEQFF	TGTGCCAGCAGCGCGTGGGCTAGCTCCTACAATGAGCAGTTCTTC
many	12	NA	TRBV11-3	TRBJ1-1	CASSFENTEAFF	TGTGCCAGCAGCTTCGAGAACACTGAAGCTTTCTTT
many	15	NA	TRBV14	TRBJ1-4	CASSQERAPNEKLFF	TGTGCCAGCAGCCAAGAGAGGGCCCCCAATGAAAAACTGTTTTTT
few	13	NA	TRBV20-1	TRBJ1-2	CSAYGALGGGYTF	TGCAGTGCTTACGGGGCGCTGGGGGGCGGCTACACCTTC
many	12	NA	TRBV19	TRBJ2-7	CASSPGSREQYF	TGTGCCAGTAGTCCAGGGTCGCGGGAGCAGTACTTC
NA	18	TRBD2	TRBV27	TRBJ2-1	CASSTGTSGSLGYNEQFF	TGTGCCAGCAGTACCGGGACTAGCGGGAGTTTGGGGTACAATGAGCAGTTCTTC
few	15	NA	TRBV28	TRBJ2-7	CASSPSGGLGYEQYF	TGTGCCAGCAGTCCTTCCGGGGGTTTAGGGTACGAGCAGTACTTC
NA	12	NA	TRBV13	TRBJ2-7	CASSLVLHEQYF	TGTGCCAGCAGCTTAGTGCTGCACGAGCAGTACTTC
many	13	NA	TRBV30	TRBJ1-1	CAWSPNRNTEAFF	TGTGCCTGGAGTCCTAACAGGAACACTGAAGCTTTCTTT
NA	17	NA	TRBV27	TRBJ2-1	CASSLKWQGSTYNEQFF	TGTGCCAGCAGTTTAAAATGGCAGGGTTCCACCTACAATGAGCAGTTCTTC
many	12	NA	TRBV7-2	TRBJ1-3	CASSPHVDTIYF	TGTGCCAGCAGCCCTCACGTGGACACCATATATTTT
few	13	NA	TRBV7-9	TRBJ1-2	CASSVGQSGGYTF	TGTGCCAGCAGCGTGGGTCAGTCCGGCGGCTACACCTTC
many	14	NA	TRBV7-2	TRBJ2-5	CASSRSGTRETQYF	TGTGCCAGCAGCCGATCCGGGACACGGGAGACCCAGTACTTC
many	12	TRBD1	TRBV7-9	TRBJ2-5	CASRGQKETQYF	TGTGCCAGCAGGGGACAGAAAGAGACCCAGTACTTC
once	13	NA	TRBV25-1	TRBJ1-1	CASSVTGFEDAFF	TGTGCCAGCAGTGTGACAGGTTTTGAAGACGCTTTCTTT
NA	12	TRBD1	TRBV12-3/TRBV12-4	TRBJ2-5	CASSDRVETQYF	TGTGCCAGCAGTGACAGGGTAGAGACCCAGTACTTC
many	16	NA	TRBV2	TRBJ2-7	CASSEQGLRGSGEQYF	TGTGCCAGCAGTGAGCAGGGACTTCGAGGATCGGGTGAGCAGTACTTC
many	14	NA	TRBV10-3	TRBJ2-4	CAISGPGTNGIQYF	TGTGCCATCAGTGGGCCCGGGACGAACGGCATTCAGTACTTC
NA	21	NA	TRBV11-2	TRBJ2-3	CASSLVRRWTRGSESTDTQYF	TGTGCCAGCAGCTTAGTTCGGAGATGGACTCGGGGCAGCGAGAGCACAGATACGCAGTATTTT
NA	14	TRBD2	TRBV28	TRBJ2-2	CASTQRGGTGELFF	TGTGCCAGCACCCAACGGGGGGGCACCGGGGAGCTGTTTTTT
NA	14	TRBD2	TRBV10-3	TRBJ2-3	CAISRLAGVDTQYF	TGTGCCATCAGTCGACTAGCGGGGGTCGATACGCAGTATTTT
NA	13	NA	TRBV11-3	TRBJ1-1	CASSYGRNTEAFF	TGTGCCAGCAGCTACGGTAGAAACACTGAAGCTTTCTTT
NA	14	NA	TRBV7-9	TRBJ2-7	CASSLGGRAYEQYF	TGTGCCAGCAGCTTAGGAGGCAGGGCCTACGAGCAGTACTTC
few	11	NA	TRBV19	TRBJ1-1	CASSPGLEAFF	TGTGCCAGTTCTCCGGGACTTGAAGCTTTCTTT
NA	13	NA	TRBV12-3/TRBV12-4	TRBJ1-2	CASSPRFLDGYTF	TGTGCCAGCAGTCCCAGGTTTCTAGATGGCTACACCTTC
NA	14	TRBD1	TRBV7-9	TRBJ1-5	CASSVDRGRQPQHF	TGTGCCAGCAGCGTCGACAGGGGAAGGCAGCCCCAGCATTTT
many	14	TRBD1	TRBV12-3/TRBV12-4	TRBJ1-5	CASRRQGGNQPQHF	TGTGCCAGCAGACGACAGGGGGGCAATCAGCCCCAGCATTTT
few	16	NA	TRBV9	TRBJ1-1	CASSVGIMGENTEAFF	TGTGCCAGCAGCGTAGGTATTATGGGGGAGAACACTGAAGCTTTCTTT
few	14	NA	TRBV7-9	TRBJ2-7	CASSFSLSGYEQYF	TGTGCCAGCAGCTTCTCCCTCTCGGGATACGAGCAGTACTTC
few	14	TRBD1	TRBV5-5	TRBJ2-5	CASSSQQGQETQYF	TGTGCCAGCAGCTCACAACAGGGGCAAGAGACCCAGTACTTC
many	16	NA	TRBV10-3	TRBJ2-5	CAISESGLPGGETQYF	TGTGCCATCAGTGAGTCGGGACTCCCGGGCGGAGAGACCCAGTACTTC
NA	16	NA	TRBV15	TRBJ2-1	CATSRVRRDPYNEQFF	TGTGCCACCAGCAGAGTCCGCCGGGACCCATACAATGAGCAGTTCTTC